This TCR beta chain was observed in a study of OX40 agonist ivuxolimab in advanced cancers. As for the study in general: Patients with hepatocellular carcinoma, melanoma, renal cell or head and neck cancer made up the dose-escalation patients. The eligibility criteria allowed prior anti-PD-1, anti-PD-L1 or anti-CTLA-4 therapy, and 40% had some.

A word on this clone: Its antigen is unknown.

Study-level findings and limits: Low clonal expansion, among the lowest seen, marked partial responders at 0.1-3.0 mg/kg. At 0.1 to 3.0 mg/kg, clonal expansion of CD4+ and CD8+ blood T cells had occurred by week 6.

V lost 7 bases to trimming and J lost 1 base, with 11 bases between them. CDR1 SGDLS and CDR2 YYNGEE come from the germline V gene. The CDR3 length is 13 residues. The protocol was immunoSEQ multiplex PCR, while the TCRdb copy is restricted to in-frame clones and leaves out a portion. The data contain some 14,000 clones, 80% of them seen just once; the ten biggest clones take up about 35%. The TCR was taken from an adult with an advanced solid tumor such as melanoma, head and neck, liver or kidney cancer. The source material was CD4+ or CD8+ T cells sorted from blood, sampled in a trial of the OX40 agonist ivuxolimab. V gene TRBV9 combines with J gene TRBJ1-1; D gene uncertain. The DNA of the CDR3 is TGTGCCAGCGGAAAGACCGAGAACACTGAAGCTTTCTTT. This sequence encodes CASGKTENTEAFF.